These T cell receptor beta chains were read from a single sample in a study of blood T cell repertoires in COVID-19. The data were produced by immunoSEQ multiplex PCR, yet TCRdb's version contains in-frame clones alone and is incomplete. The data contain about 150,000 clones, approximately 82% of them seen just once; the ten biggest clones take up approximately 9.4%. The sequenced material came from peripheral blood. The source of these receptors is a woman aged 45 to 65 with acute or convalescent COVID-19. Both conserved end residues are part of each CDR3.

length: 13
V: TRBV19
CDR3: CASCTGFNQPQHF

length: 15
V: TRBV5-1
CDR3: CASSLEVSMNTEAFF

length: 16
V: TRBV29-1
CDR3: CSIRGQGARMNTEAFF

length: 13
V: TRBV21-1
CDR3: CASSKGAASGYTF

length: 16
V: TRBV4-3
CDR3: CASSQDSPGGAGELFF

length: 15
V: TRBV13
CDR3: CASSTTGTGVYGYTF

length: 13
V: TRBV5-1
CDR3: CASSLNADGELFF

length: 17
V: TRBV2
CDR3: CASSEALRGRSGYGYTF

length: 17
V: TRBV6-6
CDR3: CASSRLGTAGDQETQYF

length: 16
V: TRBV7-2
CDR3: CASSMRTSGSSETQYF

length: 14
V: TRBV2
CDR3: CASSEQGAGYGYTF

length: 12
V: TRBV12-3/TRBV12-4
CDR3: CASSLHGYGYTF

length: 12
V: TRBV11-2
CDR3: CASSLFQPSVYF

length: 17
V: TRBV7-2
CDR3: CASSSSGLAVNTGELFF

length: 15
V: TRBV15
CDR3: CATSRKVAMRETQYF

length: 15
V: TRBV6-5
CDR3: CASSWPGQSIGGYTF

length: 13
V: TRBV5-1
CDR3: CASSLATFSGYTF

length: 13
V: TRBV14
CDR3: CASSQISPSTKFF

length: 14
V: TRBV10-3
CDR3: CAISFRDRDGKLFF

length: 14
V: TRBV5-1
CDR3: CASSSIQTGDEQFF

length: 15
V: TRBV7-2
CDR3: CASSIDRGSYNEQFF

length: 12
V: TRBV18
CDR3: CASSSEINEQFF

length: 18
V: TRBV7-2
CDR3: CASSSLGGGKLAKNIQYF

length: 14
V: TRBV11-2
CDR3: CASSPGGIGEKLFF

length: 15
V: TRBV7-2
CDR3: CASSPGGLPQYEQYF

length: 13
V: TRBV30
CDR3: CAWSVQVTTGYTF

length: 12
V: TRBV6-6
CDR3: CASTIGQNEAFF

length: 17
V: TRBV27
CDR3: CASSRAGTGGTNTEAFF

length: 13
V: TRBV6-5
CDR3: CASSLRANSPLHF

length: 14
V: TRBV7-2
CDR3: CASTPMAASYEQYF

length: 15
V: TRBV27
CDR3: CASSLSSGGTDTQYF

length: 13
V: TRBV24-1
CDR3: CATSGQGGNEQFF

length: 13
V: TRBV7-2
CDR3: CASSRWTGEPQHF

length: 16
V: TRBV7-8
CDR3: CASSAARTVSNQPQHF

length: 15
V: TRBV11-2
CDR3: CASSLSWEGSYEQYF

length: 14
V: TRBV7-9
CDR3: CASSTGQGANVLTF

length: 12
V: TRBV7-9
CDR3: CASSSTGSPLHF

length: 12
V: TRBV7-2
CDR3: CASNEGYYEQYF

length: 14
V: TRBV7-9
CDR3: CASSLFSPNTEAFF

length: 13
V: TRBV6-5
CDR3: CASSDPARGGYTF

length: 14
V: TRBV5-4
CDR3: CASSLGRINTEAFF

length: 14
V: TRBV2
CDR3: CASSDPNSGYEQYF

length: 12
V: TRBV29-1
CDR3: CSVEQGWETQYF

length: 14
V: TRBV18
CDR3: CASSPTARNEKLFF

length: 12
V: TRBV29-1
CDR3: CSVARGGEKLFF

length: 16
V: TRBV10-3
CDR3: CAISRPSGGQLDTQYF

length: 11
V: TRBV20-1
CDR3: CSPASLYGYTF

length: 12
V: TRBV11-1
CDR3: CASSGTGTFQFF

length: 15
V: TRBV29-1
CDR3: CSVLLLAASTDTQYF

length: 13
V: TRBV6-6
CDR3: CASSYSGGYTQYF

length: 15
V: TRBV5-1
CDR3: CASSSTGQGSSEAFF